This T cell receptor beta chain was obtained from a study of sequential checkpoint blockade in melanoma. The wider study: Patients were randomized 1:1 to nivolumab-then-ipilimumab or ipilimumab-then-nivolumab first-line.

The germline V gene has CDR1 SGHVS and CDR2 FNYEAQ. V lost 8 bases to trimming and J lost 0 bases, with 10 bases between them. The CDR3 consists of 13 residues. Treatment defined: randomized to nivolumab then ipilimumab (arm A) or the reverse (arm B). PBMC sorting kept live CD3+CD8+ cells without CD19 or CD56. Repertoires were generated with immunoSEQ multiplex PCR, while TCRdb's copy carries only in-frame clones and drops some. The sample records 15,000 to 20,000 clones, 67% being singletons. V usage is TRBV7-6 and J usage is TRBJ1-1; unclear D gene. This TCR was recovered from a human donor with melanoma. The material was CD8+ T cells sorted from blood (inferred from file names), obtained from a patient given nivolumab and ipilimumab in sequence. The CDR3 region has the DNA TGTGCCAGCGCCGTGCGGCTGAACACTGAAGCTTTCTTT. It is translated as CASAVRLNTEAFF.